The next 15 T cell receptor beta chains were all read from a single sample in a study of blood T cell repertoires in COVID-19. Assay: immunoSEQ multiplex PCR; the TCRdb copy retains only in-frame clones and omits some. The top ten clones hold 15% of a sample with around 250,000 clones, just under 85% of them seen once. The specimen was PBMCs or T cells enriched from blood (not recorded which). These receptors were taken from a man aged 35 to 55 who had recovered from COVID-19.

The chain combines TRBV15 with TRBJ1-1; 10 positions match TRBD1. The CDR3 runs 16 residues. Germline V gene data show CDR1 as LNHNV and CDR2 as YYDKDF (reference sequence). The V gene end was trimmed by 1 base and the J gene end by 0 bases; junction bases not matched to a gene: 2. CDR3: CATSRAGTGVNTEAFF. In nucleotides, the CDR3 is TGTGCCACCAGCAGAGCTGGGACAGGGGTGAACACTGAAGCTTTCTTT. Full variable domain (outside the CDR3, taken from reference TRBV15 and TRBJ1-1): DAMVIQNPRYQVTQFGKPVTLSCSQTLNHNVMYWYQQKSSQAPKLLFHYYDKDFNNEADTPDNFQSRRPNTSFCFLDIRSPGLGDTAMYLCATSRAGTGVNTEAFFGQGTRLTVV.

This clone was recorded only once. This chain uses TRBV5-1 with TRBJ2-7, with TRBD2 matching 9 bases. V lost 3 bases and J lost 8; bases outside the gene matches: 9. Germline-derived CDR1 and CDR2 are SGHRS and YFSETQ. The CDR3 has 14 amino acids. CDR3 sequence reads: CASSSLAGAVKQYF. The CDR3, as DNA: TGCGCCAGCAGCTCGTTAGCGGGAGCAGTCAAGCAGTACTTC.

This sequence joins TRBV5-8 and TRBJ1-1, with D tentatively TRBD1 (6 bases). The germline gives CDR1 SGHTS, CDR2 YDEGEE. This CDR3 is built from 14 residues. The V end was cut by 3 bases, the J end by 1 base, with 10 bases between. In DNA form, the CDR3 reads TGTGCCAGCAGCTACGGACAGTCGAACACTGAAGCTTTCTTT. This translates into CASSYGQSNTEAFF.

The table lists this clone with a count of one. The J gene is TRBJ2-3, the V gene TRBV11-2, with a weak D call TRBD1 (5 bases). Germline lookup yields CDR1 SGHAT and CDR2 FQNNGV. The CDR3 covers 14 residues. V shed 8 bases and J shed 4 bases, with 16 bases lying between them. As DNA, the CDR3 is TGTGCCAGCTGGCGGACAACCTCCCCAGATACGCAGTATTTT. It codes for CASWRTTSPDTQYF.

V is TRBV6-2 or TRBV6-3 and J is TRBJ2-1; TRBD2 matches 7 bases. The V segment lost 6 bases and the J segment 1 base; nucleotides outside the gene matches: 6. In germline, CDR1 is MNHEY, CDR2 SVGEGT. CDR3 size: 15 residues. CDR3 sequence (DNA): TGTGCCAGCAGCCGCCAGCGGGGTTCCTACAATGAGCAGTTCTTC. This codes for CASSRQRGSYNEQFF.

The CDR3, as DNA: TGCGCCAGCAGCCAGAGGCTCAGGGTCCCTAACTATGGCTACACCTTC. Translation gives CASSQRLRVPNYGYTF. The rearrangement links TRBV4-1 to TRBJ1-2, with a weak D call TRBD1 (5 bases). V lost 3 bases and J 0 bases, leaving 14 bases between the germline ends. The CDR3 spans 16 residues. The germline V gene encodes CDR1 MGHRA and CDR2 YSYEKL.

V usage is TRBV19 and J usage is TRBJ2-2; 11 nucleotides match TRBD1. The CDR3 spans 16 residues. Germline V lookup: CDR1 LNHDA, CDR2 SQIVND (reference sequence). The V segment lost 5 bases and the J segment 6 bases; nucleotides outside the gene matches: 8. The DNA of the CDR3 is TGTGCCAGTAGTCCCAGGACAGGGGGCGCCGCCGGGGAGCTGTTTTTT. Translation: CASSPRTGGAAGELFF.

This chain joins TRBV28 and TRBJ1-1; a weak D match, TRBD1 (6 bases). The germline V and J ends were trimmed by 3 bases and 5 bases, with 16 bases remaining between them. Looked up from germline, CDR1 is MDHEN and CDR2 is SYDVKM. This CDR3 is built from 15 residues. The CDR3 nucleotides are TGTGCCAGCAGTTTGGGGCAGGGGCTAGGAACTGAAGCTTTCTTT. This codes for CASSLGQGLGTEAFF.

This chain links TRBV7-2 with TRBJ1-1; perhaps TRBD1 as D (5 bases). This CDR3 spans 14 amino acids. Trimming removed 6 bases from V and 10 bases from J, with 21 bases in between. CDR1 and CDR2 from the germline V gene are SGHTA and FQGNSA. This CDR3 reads CASRPQAGARGAFF. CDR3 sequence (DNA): TGTGCCAGCAGGCCACAAGCTGGGGCGCGAGGAGCTTTCTTT.

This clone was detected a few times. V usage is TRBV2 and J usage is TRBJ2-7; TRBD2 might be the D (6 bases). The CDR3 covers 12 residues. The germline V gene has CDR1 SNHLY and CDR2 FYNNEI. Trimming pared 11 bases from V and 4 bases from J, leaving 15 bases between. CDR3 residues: CALSGSGYEQYF. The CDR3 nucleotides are TGTGCCTTGAGCGGGTCCGGGTACGAGCAGTACTTC.

CDR3 in amino acids: CASRGTGGGNSPLHF. The CDR3 DNA is TGTGCCAGCAGGGGGACAGGGGGTGGGAATTCACCCCTCCACTTT. The chain uses TRBV28 and TRBJ1-6, with 11 bases identical to TRBD1. This CDR3 region has 15 residues. The J segment lost 7 bases and the V segment lost 6 bases, leaving 5 bases of the junction unmatched. Germline CDR1 MDHEN, CDR2 SYDVKM.

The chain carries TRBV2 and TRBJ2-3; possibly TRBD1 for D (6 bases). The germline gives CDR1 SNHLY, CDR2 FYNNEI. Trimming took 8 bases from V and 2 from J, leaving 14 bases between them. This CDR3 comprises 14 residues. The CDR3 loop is CASLFRDTTDTQYF. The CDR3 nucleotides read TGTGCCAGCCTCTTCCGGGACACCACAGATACGCAGTATTTT.

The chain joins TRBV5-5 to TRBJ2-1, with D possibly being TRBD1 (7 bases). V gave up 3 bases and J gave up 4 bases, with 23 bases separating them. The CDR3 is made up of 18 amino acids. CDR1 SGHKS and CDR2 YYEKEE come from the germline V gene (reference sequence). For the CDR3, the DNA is TGTGCCAGCAGCTACGGGACAGTTTGGACTCGGGGGTACAATGAGCAGTTCTTC. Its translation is CASSYGTVWTRGYNEQFF.

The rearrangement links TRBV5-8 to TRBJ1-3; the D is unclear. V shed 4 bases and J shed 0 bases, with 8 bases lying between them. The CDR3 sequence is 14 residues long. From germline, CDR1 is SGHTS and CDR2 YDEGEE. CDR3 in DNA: TGTGCCAGCAGCGCGGCGCACTCTGGAAACACCATATATTTT. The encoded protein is CASSAAHSGNTIYF.

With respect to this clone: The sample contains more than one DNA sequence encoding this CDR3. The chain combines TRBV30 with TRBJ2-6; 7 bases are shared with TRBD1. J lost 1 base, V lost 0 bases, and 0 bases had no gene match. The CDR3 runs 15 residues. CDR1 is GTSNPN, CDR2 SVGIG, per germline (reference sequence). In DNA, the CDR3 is TGTGCCTGGAGTGTCAGGGGGTCTGGGGCCAACGTCCTGACTTTC. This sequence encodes CAWSVRGSGANVLTF.